This TCR beta chain was obtained from a study of beta chain features in type 1 diabetes. Whole-study results and caveats: TCRB CDR3 length was moderately but significantly reduced in all four CD4+ subsets of Type 1 diabetes patients.

Concerning this clone: Its antigen is unknown.

Reverse transcription of all isolated RNA meant that expressed TCRB transcripts were sequenced. Sequencing was performed with immunoSEQ multiplex PCR; in TCRdb, only in-frame clones are kept and a portion is missing. The table has 640,000 or so clones, more than 12% seen once. The CDR3 is 12 amino acids. V lost 4 bases and J 5 bases, leaving 12 bases between the germline ends. Germline V gene sequence: CDR1 SQVTM, CDR2 ANQGSEA. The J gene is TRBJ2-7, the V gene TRBV29-1; a possible D gene is TRBD2 (6 bases). The receptor was isolated from a man aged 18 to 30 with type 1 diabetes. Sequenced material: naive CD4+ T cells from blood. CDR3 sequence reads: CSVGPRGNEQYF. The CDR3 DNA reads TGCAGCGTTGGTCCACGGGGGAACGAGCAGTACTTC.